The 32 T cell receptor beta chains reported below all come from one sample, sequenced in a study of control samples from healthy donors and cancer patients. Sequencing was performed with immunoSEQ multiplex PCR; in TCRdb, only in-frame clones are kept and a portion is missing. The table includes around 80,000 clones, about 95% detected once. Material for sequencing was blood. The receptors here all came from a woman aged 25-40 years in good health.

As for this clone: The same CDR3 also results from other DNA sequences found in this sample. This chain connects TRBV2 to TRBJ1-1; D not resolved. The CDR3 is 15 residues long. CDR1 and CDR2 from the germline V gene are SNHLY and FYNNEI. V gave up 0 bases and J gave up 1 base, with 9 bases separating them. The CDR3 loop is CASSEAGQKNTEAFF. For the CDR3, the DNA is TGTGCCAGCAGTGAAGCAGGGCAGAAGAACACTGAAGCTTTCTTT.

This clone was observed once. A read error may account for a junction end that differs from germline. V and J are TRBV6-1 and TRBJ2-2; 9 bases fit TRBD2. The CDR3 spans 15 residues. Germline-derived CDR1 and CDR2 are MNHNS and SASEGT. The CDR3 region has the DNA TGTGCCCGCAGTTTCGGCGGGGGGGGCGTCGGGGAGCTGTTTTTT. It specifies CARSFGGGGVGELFF.

The rearrangement links TRBV4-1 to TRBJ1-2; D is perhaps TRBD1 (5 bases). CDR1 and CDR2 (germline): MGHRA, YSYEKL. Trimming cost V 0 bases and J 4 bases, with 6 bases left between them. This CDR3 comprises 13 residues. The DNA for the CDR3 is TGCGCCAGCAGCCAAGAGCAGGGCTATGGCTACACCTTC. It is translated as CASSQEQGYGYTF.

The chain carries TRBV5-4 and TRBJ1-1; D is unclear. CDR3 length: 14 residues. Germline loops: CDR1 SGHNT, CDR2 YYREEE (reference sequence). This CDR3 reads CGTSTEGRFTEAFF. CDR3 coding DNA: TGTGGTACAAGTACGGAGGGCCGCTTTACTGAAGCTTTCTTT.

This clone has only a few counts. The chain links TRBV18 to TRBJ1-4; TRBD1 aligns across 7 bases. This CDR3 is 17 amino acids long. Germline lookup yields CDR1 KGHSH and CDR2 LQKENI. J lost 8 bases, V lost 4 bases, and 16 bases had no gene match. The CDR3 spells CASSLDRETSLKEKLFF. The CDR3 nucleotides read TGTGCCAGCTCACTCGACAGGGAAACTAGCCTGAAAGAAAAACTGTTTTTT.

The gene calls are TRBV29-1 and TRBJ2-2; no clear D gene. The CDR3 is 12 amino acids. The ends were cut back, 7 bases at V and 7 bases at J, with 13 bases in the middle. Germline CDR1 and CDR2: SQVTM and ANQGSEA. The CDR3 loop reads CSATAGRGELFF. The CDR3 bases are TGCAGCGCCACAGCTGGCCGCGGGGAGCTGTTTTTT.

The rearrangement links TRBV18 to TRBJ1-5; 8 nucleotides line up with TRBD1. Looked up from germline, CDR1 is KGHSH and CDR2 is LQKENI. The V and J ends lost 4 bases and 3 bases, in that order; junction bases with no gene match: 5. This CDR3 comprises 15 residues. The CDR3 here is CASSQDRGTNQPQHF. CDR3 DNA sequence: TGTGCCAGCTCACAAGACAGGGGTACCAATCAGCCCCAGCATTTT.

This chain links TRBV28 with TRBJ2-2; D is perhaps TRBD1 (5 bases). From germline, CDR1 is MDHEN and CDR2 SYDVKM. The CDR3 has 13 residues. The ends were cut back, 2 bases at V and 7 bases at J, with 8 bases in the middle. The CDR3 DNA reads as TGTGCCAGCAGTTTACAGGGTTACGGGGAGCTGTTTTTT. It encodes CASSLQGYGELFF.

The CDR3 loop is CASSTLRVAGVGELFF. For the CDR3, the DNA is TGTGCCAGCAGTACCCTTCGAGTAGCGGGGGTAGGGGAGCTGTTTTTT. V and J are TRBV28 and TRBJ2-2, with 9 positions matching TRBD2. From germline, CDR1 is MDHEN and CDR2 SYDVKM. The length of the CDR3 is 16 residues. V was pared by 5 bases and J by 8 bases, with 12 bases of the junction left unmatched.

The chain uses TRBV7-2 and TRBJ2-1; D gene ambiguous. This CDR3 is built from 13 residues. Germline assignment: CDR1 SGHTA and CDR2 FQGNSA. V shed 1 base and J shed 6 bases, with 7 bases lying between them. DNA of the CDR3: TGTGCCAGCAGCTTAGGGGAACCCAATGAGCAGTTCTTC. It specifies CASSLGEPNEQFF.

This rearrangement joins TRBV5-8 to TRBJ2-3; weak D call: TRBD1 (5 bases). The V end lost 1 base, the J end lost 1 base, and 13 bases lay between the germline ends. The CDR3 sequence is 16 residues long. CDR1 SGHTS and CDR2 YDEGEE come from the germline V gene. The CDR3: CASSLFQGRGTDTQYF. The CDR3 DNA follows: TGTGCCAGCAGCTTGTTTCAGGGAAGAGGCACAGATACGCAGTATTTT.

The chain uses TRBV9 and TRBJ2-5, with TRBD2 identical over 9 bases. V was pared by 3 bases and J by 7 bases, with 10 bases of the junction left unmatched. Germline lookup yields CDR1 SGDLS and CDR2 YYNGEE. CDR3 size: 15 residues. This chain's CDR3 is CASSAQRGARVTQYF. CDR3 nucleotides: TGTGCCAGCAGCGCACAGCGGGGGGCGAGGGTGACCCAGTACTTC.

The chain has TRBV7-6 and TRBJ1-3; 7 positions match TRBD1. Germline CDR1 SGHVS, CDR2 FNYEAQ. The CDR3 extends over 15 amino acids. V lost 0 bases to trimming and J lost 6 bases; unmatched junction nucleotides: 5. The CDR3 sequence: CASSLAPTGQNTIYF. The CDR3 bases are TGTGCCAGCAGCTTAGCGCCGACAGGGCAAAACACCATATATTTT.

V usage is TRBV7-9 and J usage is TRBJ1-3, with 9 nucleotides matching TRBD1. Looked up from germline, CDR1 is SEHNR and CDR2 is FQNEAQ (reference sequence). V gave up 4 bases and J gave up 0 bases; unmatched junction bases: 7. This CDR3 region has 17 residues. The CDR3 loop reads CASSSWTGAISGNTIYF. The DNA for the CDR3 is TGTGCCAGCAGCTCATGGACAGGGGCTATCTCTGGAAACACCATATATTTT.

The V call is TRBV27, the J call TRBJ2-1; D perhaps matches TRBD2 (6 bases). This CDR3 is 15 amino acids long. Trimming took 1 base from V and 5 from J, leaving 12 bases between them. Germline V gives CDR1 MNHEY, CDR2 SMNVEV (reference sequence). Here the CDR3 reads CASSLLRGADNEQFF. The CDR3 bases are TGTGCCAGCAGTTTATTACGCGGGGCCGACAATGAGCAGTTCTTC.

The V gene is TRBV2, the J gene TRBJ1-6; possibly TRBD1 for D (5 bases). CDR3 size: 15 residues. Germline CDR1 SNHLY, CDR2 FYNNEI. V lost 0 bases and J lost 10, with 13 bases in between. As DNA, the CDR3 is TGTGCCAGCAGTGAAGCGATGAGGGGTAGCTCACCCCTCCACTTT. It encodes CASSEAMRGSSPLHF.

The CDR3 region is CASRDRYEDTQYF. In DNA form, the CDR3 reads TGTGCCAGCAGGGACAGGTATGAGGATACGCAGTATTTT. This chain uses TRBV6-5 with TRBJ2-3; 7 nucleotides match TRBD1. V was clipped by 6 bases and J by 6 bases; unmatched bases: 6. CDR3 size: 13 residues. Germline CDR1 MNHEY, CDR2 SVGAGI.

The chain employs TRBV2 and TRBJ1-2; TRBD1 aligns across 7 bases. There are 14 residues in the CDR3. V dropped 6 bases and J dropped 4; count of bases not matched to a gene: 8. CDR1 is SNHLY and CDR2 is FYNNEI in the germline V gene. The DNA for the CDR3 is TGTGCCAGCAGAGCGACAGGGTCGCTCTATGGCTACACCTTC. Protein product: CASRATGSLYGYTF.

V and J are TRBV15 and TRBJ1-2; unclear D gene. The CDR3 loop spans 11 amino acids. Germline V gene sequence: CDR1 LNHNV, CDR2 YYDKDF (reference sequence). V lost 0 bases and J lost 6, with 2 bases in between. CDR3 in DNA: TGTGCCACCAGCAGAGAGAATGGCTACACCTTC. Amino acids: CATSRENGYTF.

This chain uses TRBV2 with TRBJ1-2; TRBD1 matches at 12 bases. The CDR3 sequence is 14 residues long. The V segment lost 8 bases and the J segment 8 bases; nucleotides outside the gene matches: 9. Germline CDR1 is SNHLY and CDR2 is FYNNEI. The CDR3 coding sequence is TGTGCCAGCTCCCGGGGACAGGGGGCGCAGGGCTACACCTTC. It is translated as CASSRGQGAQGYTF.

This sequence joins TRBV9 and TRBJ1-2; D may be TRBD1 (5 bases). V dropped 0 bases and J dropped 0 bases, with 9 bases sitting between them. The CDR3 extends over 15 amino acids. Germline V gives CDR1 SGDLS, CDR2 YYNGEE. In DNA form, the CDR3 reads TGTGCCAGCAGCGTAGGAGGGGCTACTAACTATGGCTACACCTTC. Its protein is CASSVGGATNYGYTF.

The chain is built from TRBV28 and TRBJ1-5, with D unresolved. CDR3 length: 14 amino acids. In germline, CDR1 is MDHEN, CDR2 SYDVKM. V gave up 7 bases and J gave up 4 bases, with 14 bases separating them. CDR3 region: CASTMNLVNQPQHF. CDR3 DNA: TGTGCCAGCACCATGAACCTGGTAAATCAGCCCCAGCATTTT.

V usage is TRBV9 and J usage is TRBJ1-2; possible D gene TRBD1, 5 bases. Trimming left V 3 bases short and J 3 bases short, with 12 bases between. Germline CDR1 reads SGDLS; CDR2 reads YYNGEE. This CDR3 comprises 14 residues. The CDR3 nucleotides are TGTGCCAGCAGCGCGATCCTGGGGGACTATGGCTACACCTTC. Protein product: CASSAILGDYGYTF.

The chain combines TRBV30 with TRBJ1-1; D unclear. Germline CDR1 GTSNPN, CDR2 SVGIG (reference sequence). The V gene lost 6 bases and the J gene lost 6 bases, with 14 bases spanning the gap. This CDR3 comprises 12 residues. The CDR3 loop reads CACYRKVAEAFF. The DNA for the CDR3 is TGTGCCTGCTATCGAAAGGTCGCTGAAGCTTTCTTT. Filled out from reference TRBV30 and TRBJ1-1, the complete variable domain reads SQTIHQWPATLVQPVGSPLSLECTVEGTSNPNLYWYRQAAGRGLQLLFYSVGIGQISSEVPQNLSASRPQDRQFILSSKKLLLSDSGFYLCACYRKVAEAFFGQGTRLTVV.

This clone appeared once. V and J are TRBV7-9 and TRBJ1-6, with D unresolved. Germline CDR1 and CDR2: SEHNR and FQNEAQ (reference sequence). V lost 5 bases to trimming and J lost 9 bases, with 8 bases between them. The CDR3 is 12 residues long. The CDR3 DNA follows: TGTGCCAGCAGCCTTATGAGTTCACCCCTCCACTTT. Protein sequence: CASSLMSSPLHF. Based on the CDR3 plus reference TRBV7-9 and TRBJ1-6, the full variable domain is DTGVSQNPRHKITKRGQNVTFRCDPISEHNRLYWYRQTLGQGPEFLTYFQNEAQLEKSRLLSDRFSAERPKGSFSTLEIQRTEQGDSAMYLCASSLMSSPLHFGNGTRLTVT.

The V call is TRBV5-8, the J call TRBJ2-5, with D perhaps matching TRBD1 or TRBD2 (5 bases each). V lost 2 bases to trimming and J lost 4 bases, with 18 bases between them. Germline V lookup: CDR1 SGHTS, CDR2 YDEGEE. The CDR3 contains 16 residues. The CDR3 here is CASSLALQDGIETQYF. For the CDR3, the DNA is TGTGCCAGCAGCTTAGCGCTACAGGACGGGATAGAGACCCAGTACTTC.

The count of this clone is one. The chain combines TRBV2 with TRBJ2-3; 9 bases are shared with TRBD2. The CDR3 totals 15 residues. Germline-derived CDR1 and CDR2 are SNHLY and FYNNEI. V shed 4 bases, J shed 2 bases, and the junction held 4 bases outside the gene matches. DNA for the CDR3: TGTGCCAGCAGTGTAAGACTAGCGGCCACAGATACGCAGTATTTT. Its protein is CASSVRLAATDTQYF.

This sequence joins TRBV7-9 and TRBJ1-2; the D is unclear. This CDR3 region has 13 residues. V was pared by 1 base and J by 6 bases, with 9 bases between. CDR1 and CDR2 from the germline V gene are SEHNR and FQNEAQ (reference sequence). CDR3 coding DNA: TGTGCCAGCAGCTTAGTCGGAAACGATGGCTACACCTTC. It is translated as CASSLVGNDGYTF.

The chain recombines TRBV7-2 with TRBJ2-1; the match to TRBD2 covers 13 bases. J lost 9 bases, V lost 2 bases, and 7 bases had no gene match. The CDR3 contains 16 residues. Germline V gene sequence: CDR1 SGHTA, CDR2 FQGNSA. CDR3: CASSLSTSGGGFEQFF. The CDR3, as DNA: TGTGCCAGCAGCTTATCTACTAGCGGGGGGGGTTTTGAGCAGTTCTTC.

This clone has just one count. The chain recombines TRBV19 with TRBJ1-2; no definite D call. The V gene's germline CDR1 is LNHDA and CDR2 SQIVND (reference sequence). The CDR3 covers 18 residues. The V gene lost 2 bases and the J gene lost 8 bases, with 27 bases spanning the gap. The CDR3 nucleotides are TGTGCCAGTAGTATACTGACCCACGGTGCAGCGCGTTCTAGGGGCTACACCTTC. Protein: CASSILTHGAARSRGYTF.

The CDR3 region has the DNA TGTGCCAGCTCAGAGGGGCAAAACTATGGCTACACCTTC. Protein: CASSEGQNYGYTF. The chain has TRBV18 and TRBJ1-2; TRBD1 is a possible D gene (5 bases). Trimming cost V 5 bases and J 2 bases, with 9 bases left between them. CDR1 is KGHSH and CDR2 is LQKENI in the germline V gene. This CDR3 is built from 13 residues. Full variable domain (rest looked up from reference TRBV18 and TRBJ1-2): NAGVMQNPRHLVRRRGQEARLRCSPMKGHSHVYWYRQLPEEGLKFMVYLQKENIIDESGMPKERFSAEFPKEGPSILRIQQVVRGDSAAYFCASSEGQNYGYTFGSGTRLTVV.

This clone was seen more than once but under ten times. The chain links TRBV7-8 to TRBJ2-3; the D gene is possibly TRBD2 (5 bases). CDR1 SGHVS and CDR2 FQNEAQ come from the germline V gene. The V end was cut by 2 bases, the J end by 4 bases, with 16 bases between. The CDR3 has 16 residues. The CDR3 sequence: CASSLTRGIGADTQYF. DNA of the CDR3: TGTGCCAGCAGCTTAACCCGAGGGATTGGGGCAGATACGCAGTATTTT.